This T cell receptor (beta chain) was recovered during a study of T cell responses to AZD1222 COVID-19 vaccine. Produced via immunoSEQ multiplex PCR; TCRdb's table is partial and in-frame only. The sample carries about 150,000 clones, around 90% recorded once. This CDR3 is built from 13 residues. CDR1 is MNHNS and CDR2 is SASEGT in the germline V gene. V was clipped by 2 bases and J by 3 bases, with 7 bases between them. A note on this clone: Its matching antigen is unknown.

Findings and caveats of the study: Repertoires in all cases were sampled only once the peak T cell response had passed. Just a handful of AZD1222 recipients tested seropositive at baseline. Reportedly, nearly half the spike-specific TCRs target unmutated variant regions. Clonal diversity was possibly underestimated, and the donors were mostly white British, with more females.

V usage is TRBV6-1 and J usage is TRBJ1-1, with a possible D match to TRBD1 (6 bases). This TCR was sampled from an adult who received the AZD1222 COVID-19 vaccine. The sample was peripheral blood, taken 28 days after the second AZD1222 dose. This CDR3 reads CASSENRDTEAFF. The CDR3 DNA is TGTGCCAGCAGTGAAAACAGGGACACTGAAGCTTTCTTT.